A single sample is the source of the 14 T cell receptor beta chains below, sequenced in a study of T cells after yellow fever vaccination. TCRdb reprocessed the 5' RACE reads with MiXCR, giving one entry per CDR3 protein. The sample includes 150,000 to 200,000 distinct CDR3 sequences, approximately 6.8% of them seen just once. The source material was CD4+ T cells sorted from PBMCs, sampled 4 to 5 days after the first yellow fever vaccination. The receptors originated from a man between 18 and 35 years old who received the YFV17D yellow fever vaccine.

This clonotype was recorded a few times. The chain couples TRBV11-3 to TRBJ1-1; D possibly corresponds to TRBD1 (5 bases). The germline V gene has CDR1 SGHNT and CDR2 YENEEA. The germline V and J ends were trimmed by 5 bases and 2 bases, with 15 bases remaining between them. The CDR3 runs to 15 residues. Here the CDR3 reads CASSLSVQGNTEAFF. The CDR3 DNA reads as TGTGCCAGCAGCCTGAGCGTCCAGGGAAACACTGAAGCTTTCTTT.

The sample holds many counts of this clonotype. The rearrangement links TRBV6-5 to TRBJ1-4, with unresolved D. The CDR3 is made up of 11 amino acids. Trimming took 4 bases from V and 5 from J, leaving 2 bases between them. The germline V gene encodes CDR1 MNHEY and CDR2 SVGAGI. In DNA, the CDR3 is TGTGCCAGCAGTTCAAATGAAAAACTGTTTTTT. Residues: CASSSNEKLFF.

In DNA form, the CDR3 reads TGTGCCATCAGTGCTGAAGCGGCGAGCTCCTACAATGAGCAGTTCTTC. Protein sequence: CAISAEAASSYNEQFF. The J gene is TRBJ2-1, the V gene TRBV10-3, with a weak D call TRBD2 (5 bases). The CDR3 runs to 16 residues. The germline V and J ends were trimmed by 4 bases and 0 bases, with 13 bases remaining between them. Germline V lookup: CDR1 ENHRY, CDR2 SYGVKD.

This chain connects TRBV20-1 to TRBJ2-1; 7 nucleotides align to TRBD2. This CDR3 is built from 14 residues. The germline gives CDR1 DFQATT, CDR2 SNEGSKA (reference sequence). Germline trimming cut 6 bases from V and 1 base from J; bases unmatched to any gene: 6. CDR3 DNA: TGCAGTGCAAGGAAAGCGGGGTCCTACAATGAGCAGTTCTTC. It encodes CSARKAGSYNEQFF.

V is TRBV20-1 and J is TRBJ1-1; TRBD1 might be the D (6 bases). Germline V gene data show CDR1 as DFQATT and CDR2 as SNEGSKA (reference sequence). The CDR3 runs to 14 residues. Trimming pared 0 bases from V and 5 bases from J, leaving 13 bases between. CDR3 region: CSARDKQGPTEAFF. Here the CDR3 DNA reads TGCAGTGCTAGAGATAAGCAGGGGCCAACTGAAGCTTTCTTT.

This clonotype has at least ten counts. The V call is TRBV4-3, the J call TRBJ1-1; D is unresolved. The germline V gene encodes CDR1 LGHNA and CDR2 YSLEER. The V and J ends lost 8 bases and 0 bases respectively, with 13 bases between them. The CDR3 contains 14 residues. As DNA, the CDR3 is TGCGCCAGCCGCCTGAGTGGGTTGAACACTGAAGCTTTCTTT. Translation gives CASRLSGLNTEAFF.

The chain carries TRBV6-5 and TRBJ1-3; the D is unclear. CDR3 length: 15 residues. Germline V gives CDR1 MNHEY, CDR2 SVGAGI. V was clipped by 2 bases and J by 0 bases, with 8 bases between them. Written as DNA, the CDR3 is TGTGCCAGCAGTTACGGCTGGGACTCTGGAAACACCATATATTTT. This translates into CASSYGWDSGNTIYF.

This clonotype was recorded many times. The chain carries TRBV7-9 and TRBJ2-1, with D perhaps matching TRBD1 (5 bases). Germline values: CDR1 SEHNR, CDR2 FQNEAQ (reference sequence). CDR3 length: 14 amino acids. The V gene lost 1 base and the J gene lost 6 bases, with 10 bases spanning the gap. The CDR3, as DNA: TGTGCCAGCAGCTTAGTGACAGTTAGCAATGAGCAGTTCTTC. It translates to CASSLVTVSNEQFF. The variable domain in full, completed from reference TRBV7-9 and TRBJ2-1, reads DTGVSQNPRHKITKRGQNVTFRCDPISEHNRLYWYRQTLGQGPEFLTYFQNEAQLEKSRLLSDRFSAERPKGSFSTLEIQRTEQGDSAMYLCASSLVTVSNEQFFGPGTRLTVL.

The chain uses TRBV6-5 and TRBJ2-2; 16 nucleotides match TRBD2. V lost 0 bases and J lost 4; bases outside the gene matches: 2. Looked up from germline, CDR1 is MNHEY and CDR2 is SVGAGI. This CDR3 spans 18 amino acids. CDR3 amino acids: CASSYSGTSGGGTGELFF. The CDR3 DNA is TGTGCCAGCAGTTACTCCGGGACTAGCGGGGGGGGCACCGGGGAGCTGTTTTTT.

This clonotype appeared many times. The V and J genes are TRBV2 and TRBJ2-7, with TRBD2 matching 7 bases. Germline CDR1 SNHLY, CDR2 FYNNEI. This CDR3 is 13 amino acids long. V lost 8 bases, J lost 9 bases, and 13 bases stayed unmatched. In DNA form, the CDR3 reads TGTGCCAGCCAACACCGGGGGGATCGGGCGCAGTACGTC. Its protein product is CASQHRGDRAQYV.

The sample holds many counts of this clonotype. This chain joins TRBV6-5 and TRBJ1-2; 9 positions agree with TRBD1. The CDR3 has 15 amino acids. Per germline, CDR1 MNHEY and CDR2 SVGAGI. V shed 0 bases and J 4 bases; nucleotides not matched to a gene: 3. Here the CDR3 reads CASSYSDRGAYGYTF. The CDR3 DNA reads TGTGCCAGCAGTTACTCGGACAGGGGCGCCTATGGCTACACCTTC.

This clonotype appeared many times. The chain links TRBV7-2 to TRBJ1-2; the D is unclear. CDR1 SGHTA and CDR2 FQGNSA come from the germline V gene. The ends were cut back, 3 bases at V and 7 bases at J, with 9 bases in the middle. This CDR3 has 12 amino acids. The CDR3 sequence is CASSFLGFGYTF. DNA of the CDR3: TGTGCCAGCAGCTTTCTCGGTTTTGGCTACACCTTC. Full variable domain (outside the CDR3, taken from reference TRBV7-2 and TRBJ1-2): GAGVSQSPSNKVTEKGKDVELRCDPISGHTALYWYRQSLGQGLEFLIYFQGNSAPDKSGLPSDRFSAERTGGSVSTLTIQRTQQEDSAVYLCASSFLGFGYTFGSGTRLTVV.

This clonotype appeared many times. This chain connects TRBV6-2 or TRBV6-3 to TRBJ2-1; weak D call: TRBD2 (5 bases). The V end was cut by 8 bases, the J end by 5 bases, with 13 bases between. The germline gives CDR1 MNHEY, CDR2 SVGEGT. CDR3 length: 13 residues. The CDR3 here is CASRGWVNNEQFF. In DNA form, the CDR3 reads TGTGCCAGCCGGGGATGGGTGAACAATGAGCAGTTCTTC.

This sequence joins TRBV19 and TRBJ1-1, with D possibly TRBD1 on 5 matching bases. The ends were cut back, 4 bases at V and 0 bases at J, with 18 bases in the middle. The CDR3 contains 17 residues. CDR1 is LNHDA and CDR2 is SQIVND in the germline V gene (reference sequence). The CDR3 bases are TGTGCCAGTAGTACACTCCGCGGAGACAGACTGAACACTGAAGCTTTCTTT. This encodes CASSTLRGDRLNTEAFF. Based on the CDR3 plus reference TRBV19 and TRBJ1-1, the full variable domain is DGGITQSPKYLFRKEGQNVTLSCEQNLNHDAMYWYRQDPGQGLRLIYYSQIVNDFQKGDIAEGYSVSREKKESFPLTVTSAQKNPTAFYLCASSTLRGDRLNTEAFFGQGTRLTVV.